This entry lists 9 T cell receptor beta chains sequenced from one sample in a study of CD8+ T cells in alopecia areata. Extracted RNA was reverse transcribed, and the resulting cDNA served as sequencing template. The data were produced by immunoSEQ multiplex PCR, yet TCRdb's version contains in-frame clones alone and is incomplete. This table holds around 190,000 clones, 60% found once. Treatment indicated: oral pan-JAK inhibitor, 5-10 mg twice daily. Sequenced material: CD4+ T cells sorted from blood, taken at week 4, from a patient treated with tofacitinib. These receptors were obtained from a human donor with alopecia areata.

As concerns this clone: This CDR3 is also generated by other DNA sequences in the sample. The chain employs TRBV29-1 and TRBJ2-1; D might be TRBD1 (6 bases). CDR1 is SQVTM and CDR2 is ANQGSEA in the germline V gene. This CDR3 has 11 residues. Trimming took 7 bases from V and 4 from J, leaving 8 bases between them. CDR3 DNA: TGCAGCGCGGACAGTTACAATGAGCAGTTCTTC. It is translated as CSADSYNEQFF.

CDR3 in amino acids: CSVEDQSGANVLTF. In DNA, the CDR3 is TGCAGCGTTGAAGACCAATCTGGGGCCAACGTCCTGACTTTC. The chain is built from TRBV29-1 and TRBJ2-6, with D unresolved. V was clipped by 0 bases and J by 1 base, with 4 bases between them. The CDR3 loop spans 14 amino acids. CDR1 and CDR2 (germline): SQVTM, ANQGSEA.

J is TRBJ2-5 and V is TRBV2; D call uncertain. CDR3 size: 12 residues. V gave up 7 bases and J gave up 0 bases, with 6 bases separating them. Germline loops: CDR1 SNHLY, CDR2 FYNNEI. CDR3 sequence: CASTDDQETQYF. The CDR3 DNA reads TGTGCCAGCACGGACGACCAAGAGACCCAGTACTTC.

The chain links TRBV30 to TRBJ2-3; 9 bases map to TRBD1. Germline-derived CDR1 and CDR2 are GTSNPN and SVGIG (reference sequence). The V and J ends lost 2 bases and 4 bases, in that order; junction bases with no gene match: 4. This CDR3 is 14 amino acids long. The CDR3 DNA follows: TGTGCCTGGAGTCGGGACAGGGTCGCAGATACGCAGTATTTT. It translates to CAWSRDRVADTQYF. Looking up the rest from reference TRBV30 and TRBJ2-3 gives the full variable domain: SQTIHQWPATLVQPVGSPLSLECTVEGTSNPNLYWYRQAAGRGLQLLFYSVGIGQISSEVPQNLSASRPQDRQFILSSKKLLLSDSGFYLCAWSRDRVADTQYFGPGTRLTVL.

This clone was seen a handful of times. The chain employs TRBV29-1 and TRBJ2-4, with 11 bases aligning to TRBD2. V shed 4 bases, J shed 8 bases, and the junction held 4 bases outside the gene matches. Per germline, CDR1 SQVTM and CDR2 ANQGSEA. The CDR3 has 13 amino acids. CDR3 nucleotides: TGCAGCGTTGCGACTAGCGGGAATGACATTCAGTACTTC. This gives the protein CSVATSGNDIQYF.

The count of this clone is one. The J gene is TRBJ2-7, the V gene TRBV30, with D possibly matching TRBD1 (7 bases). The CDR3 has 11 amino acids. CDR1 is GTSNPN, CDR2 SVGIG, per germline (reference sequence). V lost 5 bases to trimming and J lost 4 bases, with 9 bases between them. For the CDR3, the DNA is TGTGCCTGGGCGGGACAGTACGAGCAGTACTTC. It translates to CAWAGQYEQYF. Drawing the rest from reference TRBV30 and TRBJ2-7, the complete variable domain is SQTIHQWPATLVQPVGSPLSLECTVEGTSNPNLYWYRQAAGRGLQLLFYSVGIGQISSEVPQNLSASRPQDRQFILSSKKLLLSDSGFYLCAWAGQYEQYFGPGTRLTVT.

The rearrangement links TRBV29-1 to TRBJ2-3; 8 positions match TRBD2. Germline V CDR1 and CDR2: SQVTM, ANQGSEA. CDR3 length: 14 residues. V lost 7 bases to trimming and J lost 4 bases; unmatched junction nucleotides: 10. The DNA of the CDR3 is TGCAGCGGGAGGAGCGGGAGCTGGGCAGATACGCAGTATTTT. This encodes CSGRSGSWADTQYF.

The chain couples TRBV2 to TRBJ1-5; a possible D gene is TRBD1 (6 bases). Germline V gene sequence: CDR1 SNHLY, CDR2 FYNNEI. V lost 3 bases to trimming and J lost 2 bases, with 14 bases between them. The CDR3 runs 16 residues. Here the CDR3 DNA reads TGTGCCAGCAGTGATCGTCTTCGACAGGGCAATCAGCCCCAGCATTTT. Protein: CASSDRLRQGNQPQHF.

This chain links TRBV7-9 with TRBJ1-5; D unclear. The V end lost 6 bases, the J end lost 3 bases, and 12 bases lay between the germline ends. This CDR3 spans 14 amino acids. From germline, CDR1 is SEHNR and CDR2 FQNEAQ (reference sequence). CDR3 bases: TGTGCCAGCAGTAGGGCGGAGATCAATCAGCCCCAGCATTTT. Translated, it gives CASSRAEINQPQHF.